These 32 T cell receptor beta chains were all obtained from the same sample, sequenced in a study of cytomegalovirus exposure and HLA in healthy donors. The PCR had 60 Vbeta and 13 Jbeta primers. The repertoire was sequenced with immunoSEQ multiplex PCR; TCRdb's copy has only in-frame clones and lacks some. The sample records about 140,000 clones, about 82% being singletons. The sequenced material came from PBMCs. Receptors originate from a man between 25 and 39 years old in good health.

This chain joins TRBV7-3 and TRBJ2-3, with 7 positions matching TRBD2. V lost 0 bases to trimming and J lost 1 base; unmatched junction nucleotides: 4. The CDR3 runs to 16 residues. In germline, CDR1 is SGHTA, CDR2 FQGTGA. The DNA of the CDR3 is TGTGCCAGCAGCTTAACGCAAGCGGGGCGCACAGATACGCAGTATTTT. Translated, it gives CASSLTQAGRTDTQYF.

V is TRBV4-1 and J is TRBJ2-3; D might be TRBD1 (5 bases). The CDR3 covers 14 residues. CDR1 MGHRA and CDR2 YSYEKL come from the germline V gene. Trimming shortened V by 5 bases and J by 1 base, and 10 bases separated the two germline ends. DNA of the CDR3: TGCGCCAGCAGCGTGGGGCGTGGCACAGATACGCAGTATTTT. Its protein product is CASSVGRGTDTQYF.

This chain uses TRBV5-1 with TRBJ2-5; 9 bases are a match to TRBD2. Judging by the DNA end, TRBJ2-7 fits better; the J call may be wrong. Germline lookup yields CDR1 SGHRS and CDR2 YFSETQ. This CDR3 comprises 15 residues. Here the CDR3 reads CASSSLAGSSYEQYF. CDR3 bases: TGCGCCAGCAGCTCTCTAGCGGGGAGCTCCTACGAGCAGTACTTC.

This clone showed up just a few times. An end of the junction does not agree with germline; a read error may underlie this. The CDR3 nucleotides read TGTTCCAGCAGCTTAGAGACAGGGGCTGAAGCTTTCTTT. This gives the protein CSSSLETGAEAFF. This chain joins TRBV7-9 and TRBJ1-1, with TRBD1 matching over 8 bases. CDR3 length: 13 residues. Germline V gene lookup returns CDR1 SEHNR and CDR2 FQNEAQ (reference sequence).

This clone was recorded once. The J gene is TRBJ2-3, the V gene TRBV7-2, with 12 bases that match TRBD2. Unmatched junction bases numbered 4, after V lost 0 bases and J lost 3 bases. CDR3 length: 17 amino acids. Looked up from germline, CDR1 is SGHTA and CDR2 is FQGNSA. Here the CDR3 reads CASSLALAGGGTDTQYF. DNA for the CDR3: TGTGCCAGCAGCTTAGCTCTAGCGGGAGGGGGGACAGATACGCAGTATTTT. Full variable domain (outside the CDR3, taken from reference TRBV7-2 and TRBJ2-3): GAGVSQSPSNKVTEKGKDVELRCDPISGHTALYWYRQSLGQGLEFLIYFQGNSAPDKSGLPSDRFSAERTGGSVSTLTIQRTQQEDSAVYLCASSLALAGGGTDTQYFGPGTRLTVL.

This clone has a handful of counts. The rearrangement links TRBV9 to TRBJ2-7, with 11 bases lining up with TRBD2. This CDR3 is built from 16 residues. Germline V gene sequence: CDR1 SGDLS, CDR2 YYNGEE. Germline trimming cut 4 bases from V and 2 bases from J; bases unmatched to any gene: 8. The CDR3 here is CASSPLGTSGTYEQYF. The CDR3 DNA follows: TGTGCCAGCAGCCCCCTTGGGACTAGCGGCACCTACGAGCAGTACTTC.

This sequence joins TRBV18 and TRBJ2-7; weak D call: TRBD1 (5 bases). The CDR3 loop spans 13 amino acids. Per the germline V gene, CDR1 is KGHSH and CDR2 is LQKENI. Trimming took 5 bases from V and 3 from J, leaving 11 bases between them. The CDR3 spells CASSSTDSYEQYF. CDR3 sequence (DNA): TGTGCCAGCTCATCGACTGACAGCTACGAGCAGTACTTC. The full variable domain, in which reference TRBV18 and TRBJ2-7 provide the parts outside the CDR3, is NAGVMQNPRHLVRRRGQEARLRCSPMKGHSHVYWYRQLPEEGLKFMVYLQKENIIDESGMPKERFSAEFPKEGPSILRIQQVVRGDSAAYFCASSSTDSYEQYFGPGTRLTVT.

V usage is TRBV7-8 and J usage is TRBJ2-7, with 8 bases identical to TRBD1. The CDR3 is made up of 15 amino acids. The germline V gene encodes CDR1 SGHVS and CDR2 FQNEAQ. Unmatched junction bases numbered 5, after V lost 2 bases and J lost 2 bases. The CDR3 region is CASSLRAGGAYEQYF. CDR3 DNA: TGTGCCAGCAGCTTAAGGGCAGGGGGCGCCTACGAGCAGTACTTC.

As to this clone: At one end, the junction sequence differs from germline, possibly due to a read error. The chain carries TRBV7-9 and TRBJ2-7, with 7 bases identical to TRBD1. There are 16 residues in the CDR3. Germline values: CDR1 SEHNR, CDR2 FQNEAQ (reference sequence). The CDR3 loop is CSSSTTEGRGFYEQYF. In nucleotides, the CDR3 is TGTTCCAGCAGCACTACGGAAGGCAGGGGGTTCTACGAGCAGTACTTC.

The V gene is TRBV27, the J gene TRBJ2-4; tentative D call: TRBD1 (5 bases). The CDR3 is 14 amino acids. Between the trimmed V and J ends, which lost 5 bases and 4 bases, there was a span of 12 bases. In germline, CDR1 is MNHEY, CDR2 SMNVEV (reference sequence). CDR3 residues: CASSPQGRKNIQYF. In DNA, the CDR3 is TGTGCCAGCAGTCCCCAGGGCAGGAAAAACATTCAGTACTTC.

This sequence joins TRBV11-3 and TRBJ2-1; 13 positions agree with TRBD2. Germline CDR1 and CDR2: SGHNT and YENEEA. The ends lost 5 bases at V and 5 bases at J; junction bases unmatched: 3. The CDR3 totals 15 residues. Here the CDR3 DNA reads TGTGCCAGCAGCCCGGGACTAGCGGGAAACAATGAGCAGTTCTTC. It yields the protein CASSPGLAGNNEQFF. The full variable domain, its missing parts supplied by reference TRBV11-3 and TRBJ2-1, is EAGVVQSPRYKIIEKKQPVAFWCNPISGHNTLYWYLQNLGQGPELLIRYENEEAVDDSQLPKDRFSAERLKGVDSTLKIQPAELGDSAVYLCASSPGLAGNNEQFFGPGTRLTVL.

This chain joins TRBV28 and TRBJ2-3, with a possible D match to TRBD1 (6 bases). Looked up from germline, CDR1 is MDHEN and CDR2 is SYDVKM. The CDR3 is 15 amino acids. Trimming removed 5 bases at V and 0 bases at J, with 12 bases between. This CDR3 reads CASSEDSPSTDTQYF. The CDR3 DNA sequence: TGTGCCAGCAGTGAGGACAGTCCTAGCACAGATACGCAGTATTTT. Combining the CDR3 with reference TRBV28 and TRBJ2-3 gives the whole variable domain DVKVTQSSRYLVKRTGEKVFLECVQDMDHENMFWYRQDPGLGLRLIYFSYDVKMKEKGDIPEGYSVSREKKERFSLILESASTNQTSMYLCASSEDSPSTDTQYFGPGTRLTVL.

The chain has TRBV19 and TRBJ2-1; D unclear. The CDR3 spans 12 residues. Trimming removed 5 bases from V and 6 bases from J, with 8 bases in between. Germline V CDR1 and CDR2: LNHDA, SQIVND (reference sequence). The CDR3 coding sequence is TGTGCCAGTAGTCTATTTTCCAATGAGCAGTTCTTC. This sequence encodes CASSLFSNEQFF.

The chain recombines TRBV2 with TRBJ2-7; 8 bases align to TRBD1. CDR1 is SNHLY and CDR2 is FYNNEI in the germline V gene. The CDR3 has 14 residues. V shed 4 bases and J 9 bases; nucleotides not matched to a gene: 11. CDR3 sequence reads: CASSVQGETTAQYF. The CDR3 nucleotides are TGTGCCAGCAGTGTACAGGGGGAGACTACCGCGCAGTACTTC.

About this clone: One end of the junction varies from germline; a read error may be responsible. CDR3 amino acids: CSSSLDRVNTGELFF. The CDR3 DNA is TGTTCCAGCAGCCTGGACAGGGTGAACACCGGGGAGCTGTTTTTT. This chain uses TRBV7-9 with TRBJ2-2; TRBD1 matches at 8 bases. CDR3 size: 15 residues. CDR1 is SEHNR and CDR2 is FQNEAQ in the germline V gene (reference sequence). The entire variable domain, with the rest obtained from reference TRBV7-9 and TRBJ2-2, is as follows: DTGVSQNPRHKITKRGQNVTFRCDPISEHNRLYWYRQTLGQGPEFLTYFQNEAQLEKSRLLSDRFSAERPKGSFSTLEIQRTEQGDSAMYLCSSSLDRVNTGELFFGEGSRLTVL.

The gene calls are TRBV7-9 and TRBJ1-2; 7 bases fit TRBD1. The CDR3 is 13 residues long. The ends lost 5 bases at V and 1 base at J; junction bases unmatched: 1. Germline V lookup: CDR1 SEHNR, CDR2 FQNEAQ (reference sequence). The CDR3 here is CASSRDSNYGYTF. The CDR3 DNA sequence: TGTGCCAGCAGCCGGGACAGTAACTATGGCTACACCTTC.

This clone was counted only a few times. J is TRBJ1-1 and V is TRBV4-3, with TRBD1 identical over 8 bases. Germline V lookup: CDR1 LGHNA, CDR2 YSLEER. After removal of 7 bases from V and 7 bases from J, the junction contained 5 bases not matched to a gene. This CDR3 spans 12 amino acids. CDR3 in amino acids: CASKGQGIEAFF. The CDR3 region has the DNA TGCGCCAGCAAAGGACAGGGAATTGAAGCTTTCTTT.

DNA of the CDR3: TGTGCCAGCAGCTTTAAATTGTCCGACAGGCGATACGAGCAGTACTTC. Translating it yields CASSFKLSDRRYEQYF. The J gene is TRBJ2-7, the V gene TRBV12-1; the table assigns TRBD1, which was not confirmed against the DNA. TRBV12-1 has pseudogene status. The CDR3 loop spans 16 amino acids.

This chain uses TRBV28 with TRBJ1-2, with a possible D match to TRBD1 (5 bases). V was cut by 4 bases and J by 1 base, with 13 bases left in between. This CDR3 has 15 amino acids. Germline CDR1 reads MDHEN; CDR2 reads SYDVKM. Written as DNA, the CDR3 is TGTGCCAGCAGTTCCCTAGGGGAAGGTAACTATGGCTACACCTTC. This codes for CASSSLGEGNYGYTF.

The rearrangement joins TRBV11-2 to TRBJ2-3; 7 bases are a match to TRBD2. V was clipped by 2 bases and J by 3 bases; unmatched bases: 5. This CDR3 has 15 amino acids. Germline V gene sequence: CDR1 SGHAT, CDR2 FQNNGV. The CDR3 region is CASSLIAGVTDTQYF. CDR3 coding DNA: TGTGCCAGCAGCTTAATTGCGGGAGTGACAGATACGCAGTATTTT. Complete variable domain (other parts from reference TRBV11-2 and TRBJ2-3): EAGVAQSPRYKIIEKRQSVAFWCNPISGHATLYWYQQILGQGPKLLIQFQNNGVVDDSQLPKDRFSAERLKGVDSTLKIQPAKLEDSAVYLCASSLIAGVTDTQYFGPGTRLTVL.

The CDR3 DNA sequence: TGTGCCAGCAGCTTAGTAGGTAGCGGGAGGCTATATCACGAGCAGTACTTC. Translating it yields CASSLVGSGRLYHEQYF. The chain couples TRBV7-9 to TRBJ2-7, with 10 nucleotides matching TRBD2. CDR3 size: 17 residues. Per the germline V gene, CDR1 is SEHNR and CDR2 is FQNEAQ (reference sequence). V was clipped by 1 base and J by 5 bases; unmatched bases: 11.

V usage is TRBV5-1 and J usage is TRBJ2-3; D is unresolved. The CDR3 is 15 residues long. Germline V CDR1 and CDR2: SGHRS, YFSETQ. Trimming shortened V by 2 bases and J by 2 bases, and 12 bases separated the two germline ends. The CDR3 protein is CASSFGVGATDTQYF. The CDR3 DNA is TGCGCCAGCAGCTTTGGAGTAGGAGCCACAGATACGCAGTATTTT.

V gene TRBV28 combines with J gene TRBJ1-2; 7 nucleotides align to TRBD1. This CDR3 has 14 amino acids. Germline assignment: CDR1 MDHEN and CDR2 SYDVKM. The V and J ends lost 1 base and 4 bases, in that order; junction bases with no gene match: 3. The CDR3 DNA sequence: TGTGCCAGCAGTTTATTAGGGACAGCCTATGGCTACACCTTC. Translated, it gives CASSLLGTAYGYTF.

The CDR3 coding sequence is TGTGCCAGCAGCGGGGACCCAGGGGATCTGTACAATGAGCAGTTCTTC. Amino acids: CASSGDPGDLYNEQFF. The chain joins TRBV9 to TRBJ2-1; possibly TRBD1 for D (6 bases). CDR1 SGDLS and CDR2 YYNGEE come from the germline V gene. Trimming removed 3 bases at V and 4 bases at J, with 17 bases between. The CDR3 runs 16 residues.

This sequence joins TRBV19 and TRBJ1-1; 8 bases fit TRBD1. V was clipped by 8 bases and J by 9 bases; unmatched bases: 8. This CDR3 spans 12 amino acids. Germline assignment: CDR1 LNHDA and CDR2 SQIVND (reference sequence). The CDR3 is CASGDRGRKAFF. The CDR3 nucleotides are TGTGCCAGTGGAGACAGGGGTCGGAAAGCTTTCTTT. Using reference TRBV19 and TRBJ1-1 for the parts outside the CDR3, the full variable domain is DGGITQSPKYLFRKEGQNVTLSCEQNLNHDAMYWYRQDPGQGLRLIYYSQIVNDFQKGDIAEGYSVSREKKESFPLTVTSAQKNPTAFYLCASGDRGRKAFFGQGTRLTVV.

The V and J genes are TRBV27 and TRBJ1-2; D uncertain. The CDR3 loop spans 12 amino acids. CDR1 is MNHEY, CDR2 SMNVEV, per germline (reference sequence). The V end was cut by 4 bases, the J end by 8 bases, with 11 bases between. The CDR3 is CASSYSGEGYTF. The CDR3 DNA reads TGTGCCAGCAGTTATAGCGGAGAGGGCTACACCTTC.

The chain is built from TRBV4-1 and TRBJ1-1, with D perhaps matching TRBD1 (6 bases). The ends were cut back, 4 bases at V and 7 bases at J, with 13 bases in the middle. This CDR3 is built from 13 residues. CDR1 is MGHRA and CDR2 is YSYEKL in the germline V gene. In DNA form, the CDR3 reads TGCGCCAGCAGCCCCCTTGAGGGACATGAAGCTTTCTTT. This gives the protein CASSPLEGHEAFF.

This clone was seen a handful of times. The chain recombines TRBV19 with TRBJ2-5, with D possibly TRBD2 on 6 matching bases. This CDR3 has 15 amino acids. Germline V CDR1 and CDR2: LNHDA, SQIVND (reference sequence). Between the trimmed V and J ends, which lost 3 bases and 2 bases, there was a span of 13 bases. As DNA, the CDR3 is TGTGCCAGTAGTATTGGACGGGGGACTCAAGAGACCCAGTACTTC. Translated, it gives CASSIGRGTQETQYF.

Of note for this clone: The same CDR3 also results from other DNA sequences found in this sample. This sequence joins TRBV30 and TRBJ2-3; TRBD2 matches 8 bases. Germline V lookup: CDR1 GTSNPN, CDR2 SVGIG (reference sequence). The CDR3 runs 16 residues. V dropped 0 bases and J dropped 1; count of bases not matched to a gene: 6. This CDR3 is CAWSVLSGTGTDTQYF. DNA for the CDR3: TGTGCCTGGAGTGTACTTAGCGGGACGGGCACAGATACGCAGTATTTT.

The J gene is TRBJ2-3, the V gene TRBV7-6; TRBD2 matches 8 bases. The V gene end was trimmed by 5 bases and the J gene end by 3 bases; junction bases not matched to a gene: 4. The CDR3 is 14 residues long. The V gene's germline CDR1 is SGHVS and CDR2 FNYEAQ. CDR3 nucleotide sequence: TGTGCCAGCAGCCGAGCGGGAGAGACAGATACGCAGTATTTT. This encodes CASSRAGETDTQYF.

The chain is built from TRBV28 and TRBJ2-7; 11 nucleotides align to TRBD1. The CDR3 totals 14 residues. Looked up from germline, CDR1 is MDHEN and CDR2 is SYDVKM. V shed 2 bases, J shed 5 bases, and the junction held 2 bases outside the gene matches. The DNA of the CDR3 is TGTGCCAGCAGTTTAGGACAGGGGGCTAACGAGCAGTACTTC. Its translation is CASSLGQGANEQYF.

The chain carries TRBV7-9 and TRBJ2-1; 9 nucleotides match TRBD1. Germline V gene sequence: CDR1 SEHNR, CDR2 FQNEAQ (reference sequence). Trimming at V came to 2 bases and at J to 9 bases, leaving 8 bases not matched to a gene. This CDR3 has 15 amino acids. CDR3 in DNA: TGTGCCAGCAGCTTAAGGCCGGGACAGGGCAGTGAGCAGTTCTTC. Its translation is CASSLRPGQGSEQFF.